This T cell receptor beta chain was sequenced during a study of Ad26.COV2.S vaccination and SARS-CoV-2 variants. Overall study: Ad26.COV2.S arm of COV1001 included the donor.

Noted treatment: 15 to 20 received Ad26.COV2.S at low or high dose, single or two shots; 5 received placebo; per-sample allocation not given. Samples came from day 63 after the first vaccine or placebo injection. The repertoire was sequenced with immunoSEQ multiplex PCR; TCRdb's copy has only in-frame clones and lacks some. This table has fewer than 500,000 clones, less than 95% appearing once. Sequences were derived from peripheral blood, sampled in a trial of Ad26.COV2.S vaccine versus placebo. This sequence originates from a person between 18 and 65 years old who received the Ad26.COV2.S COVID-19 vaccine or a placebo.

The CDR3 protein is CASSLVREETQYF. The DNA of the CDR3 is TGTGCCAGCAGTTTAGTCAGGGAAGAGACCCAGTACTTC. V usage is TRBV28 and J usage is TRBJ2-5, with TRBD1 as a possible D gene (5 bases). V was trimmed by 2 bases and J by 3 bases, leaving 7 bases between them. This CDR3 has 13 residues. Germline V gene data show CDR1 as MDHEN and CDR2 as SYDVKM. The entire variable domain, with the rest obtained from reference TRBV28 and TRBJ2-5, is as follows: DVKVTQSSRYLVKRTGEKVFLECVQDMDHENMFWYRQDPGLGLRLIYFSYDVKMKEKGDIPEGYSVSREKKERFSLILESASTNQTSMYLCASSLVREETQYFGPGTRLLVL.